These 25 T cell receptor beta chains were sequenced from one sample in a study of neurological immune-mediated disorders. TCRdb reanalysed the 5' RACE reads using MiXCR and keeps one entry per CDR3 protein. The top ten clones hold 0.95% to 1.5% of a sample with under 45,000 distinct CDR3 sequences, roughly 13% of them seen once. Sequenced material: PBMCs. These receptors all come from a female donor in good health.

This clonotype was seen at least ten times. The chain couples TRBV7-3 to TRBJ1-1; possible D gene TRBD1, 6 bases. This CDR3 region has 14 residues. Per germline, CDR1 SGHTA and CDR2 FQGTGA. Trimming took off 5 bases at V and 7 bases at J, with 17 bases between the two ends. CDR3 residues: CASSPTGRASEAFF. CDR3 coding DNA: TGTGCCAGCAGCCCTACAGGGAGGGCGAGTGAAGCTTTCTTT.

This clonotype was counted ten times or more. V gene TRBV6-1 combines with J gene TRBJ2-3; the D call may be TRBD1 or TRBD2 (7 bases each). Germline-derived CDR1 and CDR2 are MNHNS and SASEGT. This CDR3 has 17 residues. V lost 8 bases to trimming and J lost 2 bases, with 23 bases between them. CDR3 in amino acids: CASPTQGDYRTTDTQYF. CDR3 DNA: TGTGCCAGCCCCACCCAGGGGGACTACCGAACCACAGATACGCAGTATTTT.

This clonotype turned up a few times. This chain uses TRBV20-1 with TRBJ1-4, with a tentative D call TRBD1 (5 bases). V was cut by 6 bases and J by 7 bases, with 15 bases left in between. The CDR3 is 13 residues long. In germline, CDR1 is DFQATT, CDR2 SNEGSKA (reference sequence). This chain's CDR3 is CSARGLGGEKLFF. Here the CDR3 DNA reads TGCAGTGCCCGGGGCCTGGGGGGTGAAAAACTGTTTTTT.

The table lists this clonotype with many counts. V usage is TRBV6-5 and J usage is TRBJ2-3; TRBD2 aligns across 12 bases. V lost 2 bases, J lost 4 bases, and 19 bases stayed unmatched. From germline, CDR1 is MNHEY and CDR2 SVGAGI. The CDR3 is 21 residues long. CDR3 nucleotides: TGTGCCAGCAGTTACACCTCTCCTAGCGGGAGGGCCGGTCGTTTGGCAGATACGCAGTATTTT. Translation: CASSYTSPSGRAGRLADTQYF.

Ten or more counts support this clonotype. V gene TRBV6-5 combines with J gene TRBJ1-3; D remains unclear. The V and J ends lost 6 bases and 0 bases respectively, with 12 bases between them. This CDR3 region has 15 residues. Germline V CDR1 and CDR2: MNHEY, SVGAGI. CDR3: CASRGDGSSGNTIYF. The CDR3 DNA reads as TGTGCCAGCAGGGGCGACGGCAGCTCTGGAAACACCATATATTTT.

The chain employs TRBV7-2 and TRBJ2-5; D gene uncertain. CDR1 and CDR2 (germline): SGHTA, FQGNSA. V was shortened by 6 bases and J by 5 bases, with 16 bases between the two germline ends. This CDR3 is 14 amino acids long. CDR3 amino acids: CASRGLGFRETQYF. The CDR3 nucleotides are TGTGCCAGCAGAGGGCTGGGGTTCCGGGAGACCCAGTACTTC.

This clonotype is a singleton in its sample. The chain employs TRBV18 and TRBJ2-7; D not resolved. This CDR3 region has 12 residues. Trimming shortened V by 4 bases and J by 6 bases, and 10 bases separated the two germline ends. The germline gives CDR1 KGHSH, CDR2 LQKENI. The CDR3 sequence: CASSREAIEQYF. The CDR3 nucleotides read TGTGCCAGCTCACGTGAGGCCATCGAGCAGTACTTC.

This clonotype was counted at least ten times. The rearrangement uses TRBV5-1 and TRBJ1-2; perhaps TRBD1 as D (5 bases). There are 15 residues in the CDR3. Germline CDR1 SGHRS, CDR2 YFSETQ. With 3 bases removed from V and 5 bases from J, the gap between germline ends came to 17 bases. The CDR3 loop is CASSSLGERRYGYTF. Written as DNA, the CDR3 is TGCGCCAGCAGCTCGCTGGGGGAGCGGCGATATGGCTACACCTTC. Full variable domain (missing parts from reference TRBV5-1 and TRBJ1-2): KAGVTQTPRYLIKTRGQQVTLSCSPISGHRSVSWYQQTPGQGLQFLFEYFSETQRNKGNFPGRFSGRQFSNSRSEMNVSTLELGDSALYLCASSSLGERRYGYTFGSGTRLTVV.

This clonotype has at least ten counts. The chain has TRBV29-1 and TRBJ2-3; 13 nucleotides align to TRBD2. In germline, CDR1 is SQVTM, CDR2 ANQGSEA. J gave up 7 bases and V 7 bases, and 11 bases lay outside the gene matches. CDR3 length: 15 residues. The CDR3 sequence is CSAGTSGAQGNTQYF. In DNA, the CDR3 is TGCAGCGCAGGGACTAGCGGGGCCCAAGGGAATACGCAGTATTTT.

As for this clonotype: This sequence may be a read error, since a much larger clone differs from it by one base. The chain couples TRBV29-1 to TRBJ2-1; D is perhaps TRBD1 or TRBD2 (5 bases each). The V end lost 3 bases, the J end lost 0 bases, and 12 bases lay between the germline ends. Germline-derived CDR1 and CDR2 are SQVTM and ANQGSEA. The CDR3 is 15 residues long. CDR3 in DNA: TGCAGCGTTGAGGGGGTAGGGAGCTCCTACAATGAGCAGTTCTTC. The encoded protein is CSVEGVGSSYNEQFF.

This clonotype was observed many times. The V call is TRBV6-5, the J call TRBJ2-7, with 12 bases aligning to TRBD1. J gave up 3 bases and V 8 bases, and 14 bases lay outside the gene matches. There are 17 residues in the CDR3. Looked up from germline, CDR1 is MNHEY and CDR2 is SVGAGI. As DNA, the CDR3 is TGTGCCAGCGGGATGATAGGGACAGGGGGCAACCTCTACGAGCAGTACTTC. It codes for CASGMIGTGGNLYEQYF.

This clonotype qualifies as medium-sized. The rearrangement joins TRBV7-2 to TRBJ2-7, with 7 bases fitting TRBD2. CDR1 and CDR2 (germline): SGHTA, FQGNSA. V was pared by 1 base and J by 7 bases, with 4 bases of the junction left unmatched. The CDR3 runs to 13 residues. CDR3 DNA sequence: TGTGCCAGCAGCTTAGTATTCGGGAGGGAGCAGTACTTC. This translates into CASSLVFGREQYF.

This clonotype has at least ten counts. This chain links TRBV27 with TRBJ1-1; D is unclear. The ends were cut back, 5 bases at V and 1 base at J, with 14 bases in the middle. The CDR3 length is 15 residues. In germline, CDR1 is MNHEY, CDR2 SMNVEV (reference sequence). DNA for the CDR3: TGTGCCAGCAGTGATAAAGGGAGTTGGAACACTGAAGCTTTCTTT. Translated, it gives CASSDKGSWNTEAFF.

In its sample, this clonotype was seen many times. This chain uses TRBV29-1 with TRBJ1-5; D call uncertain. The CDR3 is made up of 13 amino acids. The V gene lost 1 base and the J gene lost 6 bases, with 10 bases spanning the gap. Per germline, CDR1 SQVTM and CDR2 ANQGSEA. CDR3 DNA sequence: TGCAGCGTTGAAGTAAGGTGGGGTCAGCCCCAGCATTTT. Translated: CSVEVRWGQPQHF. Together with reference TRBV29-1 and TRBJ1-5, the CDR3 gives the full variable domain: SAVISQKPSRDICQRGTSLTIQCQVDSQVTMMFWYRQQPGQSLTLIATANQGSEATYESGFVIDKFPISRPNLTFSTLTVSNMSPEDSSIYLCSVEVRWGQPQHFGDGTRLSIL.

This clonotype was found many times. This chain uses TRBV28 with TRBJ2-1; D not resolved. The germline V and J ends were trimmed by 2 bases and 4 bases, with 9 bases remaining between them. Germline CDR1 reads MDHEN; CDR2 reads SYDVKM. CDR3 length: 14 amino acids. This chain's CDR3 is CASSLETAYNEQFF. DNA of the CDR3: TGTGCCAGCAGTTTAGAGACTGCATACAATGAGCAGTTCTTC.

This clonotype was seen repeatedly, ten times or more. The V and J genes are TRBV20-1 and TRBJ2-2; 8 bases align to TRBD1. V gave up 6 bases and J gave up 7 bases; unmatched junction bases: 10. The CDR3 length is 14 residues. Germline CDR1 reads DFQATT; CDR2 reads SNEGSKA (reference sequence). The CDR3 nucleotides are TGCAGTGCGCAAACAGGGGGGAAAGGCGGGGAGCTGTTTTTT. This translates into CSAQTGGKGGELFF.

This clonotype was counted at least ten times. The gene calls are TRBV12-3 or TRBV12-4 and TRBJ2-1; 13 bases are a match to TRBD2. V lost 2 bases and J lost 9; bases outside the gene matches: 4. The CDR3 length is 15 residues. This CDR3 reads CASSLTGTSGIEQFF. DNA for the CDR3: TGTGCCAGCAGTTTAACGGGGACTAGCGGGATTGAGCAGTTCTTC.

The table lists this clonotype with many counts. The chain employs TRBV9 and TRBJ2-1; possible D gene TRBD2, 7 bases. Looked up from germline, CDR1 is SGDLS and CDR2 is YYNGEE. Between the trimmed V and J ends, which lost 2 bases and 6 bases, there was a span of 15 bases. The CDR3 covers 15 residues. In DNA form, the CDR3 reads TGTGCCAGCAGCGTCTCGGGGGGCCAGGGCAATGAGCAGTTCTTC. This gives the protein CASSVSGGQGNEQFF. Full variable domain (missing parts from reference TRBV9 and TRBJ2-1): DSGVTQTPKHLITATGQRVTLRCSPRSGDLSVYWYQQSLDQGLQFLIQYYNGEERAKGNILERFSAQQFPDLHSELNLSSLELGDSALYFCASSVSGGQGNEQFFGPGTRLTVL.

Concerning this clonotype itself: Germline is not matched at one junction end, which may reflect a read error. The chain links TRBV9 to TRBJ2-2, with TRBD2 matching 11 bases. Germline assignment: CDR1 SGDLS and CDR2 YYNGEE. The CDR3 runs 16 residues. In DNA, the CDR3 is TGTGCCTGCAGCGTTAGCGGGGGGGCCTTAGCCGGGGAGCTATTTTTT. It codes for CACSVSGGALAGELFF. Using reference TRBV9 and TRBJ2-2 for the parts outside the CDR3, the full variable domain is DSGVTQTPKHLITATGQRVTLRCSPRSGDLSVYWYQQSLDQGLQFLIQYYNGEERAKGNILERFSAQQFPDLHSELNLSSLELGDSALYFCACSVSGGALAGELFFGEGSRLTVL.

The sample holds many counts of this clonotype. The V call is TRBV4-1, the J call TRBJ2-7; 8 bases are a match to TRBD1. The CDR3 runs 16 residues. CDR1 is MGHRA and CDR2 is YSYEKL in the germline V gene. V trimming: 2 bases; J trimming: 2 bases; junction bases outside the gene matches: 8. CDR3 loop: CASSQHLDRATYEQYF. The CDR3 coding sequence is TGCGCCAGCAGCCAACACTTGGACAGGGCAACCTACGAGCAGTACTTC.

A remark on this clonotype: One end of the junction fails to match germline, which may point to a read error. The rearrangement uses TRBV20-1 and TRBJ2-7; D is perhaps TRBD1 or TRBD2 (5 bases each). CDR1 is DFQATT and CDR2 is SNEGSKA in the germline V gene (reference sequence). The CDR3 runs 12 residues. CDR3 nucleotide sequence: TGTAGTGCAAAAGAGGGACGTCAGAAGCAGTACTTC. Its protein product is CSAKEGRQKQYF.

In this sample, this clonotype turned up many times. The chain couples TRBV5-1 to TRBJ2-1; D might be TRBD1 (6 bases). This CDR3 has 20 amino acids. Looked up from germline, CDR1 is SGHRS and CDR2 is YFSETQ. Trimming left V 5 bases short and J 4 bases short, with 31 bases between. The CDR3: CASRPIHRASLAPYYNEQFF. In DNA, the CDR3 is TGCGCCAGCAGACCTATCCACAGGGCCTCTCTAGCCCCGTATTACAATGAGCAGTTCTTC. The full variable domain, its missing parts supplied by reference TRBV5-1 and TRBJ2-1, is KAGVTQTPRYLIKTRGQQVTLSCSPISGHRSVSWYQQTPGQGLQFLFEYFSETQRNKGNFPGRFSGRQFSNSRSEMNVSTLELGDSALYLCASRPIHRASLAPYYNEQFFGPGTRLTVL.

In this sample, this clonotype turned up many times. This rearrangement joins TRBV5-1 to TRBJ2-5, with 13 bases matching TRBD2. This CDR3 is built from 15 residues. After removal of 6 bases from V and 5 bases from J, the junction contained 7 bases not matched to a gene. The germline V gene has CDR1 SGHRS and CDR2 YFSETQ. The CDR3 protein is CASTTTSGGAETQYF. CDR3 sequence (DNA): TGCGCCAGCACCACCACTAGCGGGGGGGCGGAGACCCAGTACTTC.

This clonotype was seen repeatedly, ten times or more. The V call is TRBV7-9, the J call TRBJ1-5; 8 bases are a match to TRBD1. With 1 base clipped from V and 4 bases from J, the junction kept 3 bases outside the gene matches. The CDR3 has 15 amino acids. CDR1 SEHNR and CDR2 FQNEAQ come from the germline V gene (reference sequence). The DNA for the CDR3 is TGTGCCAGCAGCTTAGGGACAGGGATAAATCAGCCCCAGCATTTT. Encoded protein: CASSLGTGINQPQHF.

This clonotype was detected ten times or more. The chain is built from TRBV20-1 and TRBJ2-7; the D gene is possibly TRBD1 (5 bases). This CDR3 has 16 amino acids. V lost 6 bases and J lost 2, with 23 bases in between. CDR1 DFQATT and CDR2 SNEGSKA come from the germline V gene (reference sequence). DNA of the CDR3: TGCAGTGCAAGACTTGGGCGAGACAGCAAAGCCTACGAGCAGTACTTC. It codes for CSARLGRDSKAYEQYF.